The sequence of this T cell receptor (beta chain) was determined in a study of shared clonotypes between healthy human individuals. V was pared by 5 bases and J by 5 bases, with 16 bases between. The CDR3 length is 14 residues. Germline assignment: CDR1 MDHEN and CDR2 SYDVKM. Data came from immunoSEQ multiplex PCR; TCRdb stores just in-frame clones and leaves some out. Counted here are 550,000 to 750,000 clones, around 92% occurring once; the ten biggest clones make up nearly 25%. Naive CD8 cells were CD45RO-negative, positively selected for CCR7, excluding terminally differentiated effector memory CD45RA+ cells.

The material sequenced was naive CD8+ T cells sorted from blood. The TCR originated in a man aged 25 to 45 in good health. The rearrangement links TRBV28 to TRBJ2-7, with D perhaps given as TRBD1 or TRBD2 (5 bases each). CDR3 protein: CASSPPPGPDEQYF. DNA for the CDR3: TGTGCCAGCAGTCCCCCCCCGGGACCTGACGAGCAGTACTTC.